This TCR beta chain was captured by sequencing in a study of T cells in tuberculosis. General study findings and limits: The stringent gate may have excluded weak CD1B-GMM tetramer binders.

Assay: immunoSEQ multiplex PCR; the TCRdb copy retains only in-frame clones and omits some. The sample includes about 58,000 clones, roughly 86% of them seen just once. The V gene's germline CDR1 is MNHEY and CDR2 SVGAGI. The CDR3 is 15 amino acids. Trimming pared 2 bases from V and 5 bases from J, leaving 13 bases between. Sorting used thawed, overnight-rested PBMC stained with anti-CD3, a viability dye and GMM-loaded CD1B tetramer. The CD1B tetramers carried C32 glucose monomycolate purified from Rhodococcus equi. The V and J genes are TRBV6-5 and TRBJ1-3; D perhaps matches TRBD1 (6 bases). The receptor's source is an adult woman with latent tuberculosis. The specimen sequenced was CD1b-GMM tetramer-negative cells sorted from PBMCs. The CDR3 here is CASSYRVGDRNTIYF. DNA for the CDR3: TGTGCCAGCAGTTACAGGGTAGGGGACAGAAACACCATATATTTT.